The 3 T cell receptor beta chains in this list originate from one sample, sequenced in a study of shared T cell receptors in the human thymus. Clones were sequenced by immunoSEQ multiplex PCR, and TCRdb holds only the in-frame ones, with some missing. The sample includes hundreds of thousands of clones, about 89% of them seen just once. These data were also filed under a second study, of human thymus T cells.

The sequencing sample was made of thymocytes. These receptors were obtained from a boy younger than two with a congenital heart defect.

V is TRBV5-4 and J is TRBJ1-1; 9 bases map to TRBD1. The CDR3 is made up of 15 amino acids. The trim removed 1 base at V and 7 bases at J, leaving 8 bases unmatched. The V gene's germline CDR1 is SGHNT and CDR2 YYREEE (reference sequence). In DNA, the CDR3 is TGTGCCAGCAGCTTGAGCGGGACAGGGAACCATGAAGCTTTCTTT. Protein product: CASSLSGTGNHEAFF. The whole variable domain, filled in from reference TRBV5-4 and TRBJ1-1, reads ETGVTQSPTHLIKTRGQQVTLRCSSQSGHNTVSWYQQALGQGPQFIFQYYREEENGRGNFPPRFSGLQFPNYSSELNVNALELDDSALYLCASSLSGTGNHEAFFGQGTRLTVV.

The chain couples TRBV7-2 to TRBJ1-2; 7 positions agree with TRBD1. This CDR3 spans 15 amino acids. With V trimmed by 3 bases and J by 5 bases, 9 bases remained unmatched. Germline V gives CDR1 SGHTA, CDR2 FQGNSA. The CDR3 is CASSLGQYYAYGYTF. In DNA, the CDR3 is TGTGCCAGCAGCTTGGGACAGTACTATGCGTATGGCTACACCTTC.

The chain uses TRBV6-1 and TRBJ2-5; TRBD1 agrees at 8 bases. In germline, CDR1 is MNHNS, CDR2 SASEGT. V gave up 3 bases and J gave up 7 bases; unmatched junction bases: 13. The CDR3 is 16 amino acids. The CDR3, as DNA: TGTGCCAGCAGTGAGGGAATAGGACAGGGTGCCGGGACCCAGTACTTC. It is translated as CASSEGIGQGAGTQYF.